Presented here are 27 T cell receptor beta chains from one specimen sequenced in a study of control samples from healthy donors and cancer patients. This table comes from immunoSEQ multiplex PCR, and its TCRdb copy is limited to in-frame clones, with some not included. This table has 80,000 to 100,000 clones, about 90% appearing once. Input material: blood. These receptors originate from a man younger than 40 in good health.

The count of this clone is one. The chain carries TRBV7-9 and TRBJ1-1; D gene unclear. The CDR3 spans 13 residues. Per the germline V gene, CDR1 is SEHNR and CDR2 is FQNEAQ (reference sequence). Trimming removed 3 bases from V and 0 bases from J, with 5 bases in between. The CDR3 DNA follows: TGTGCCAGCAGCTTTTGGGTGAACACTGAAGCTTTCTTT. It is translated as CASSFWVNTEAFF.

The J gene is TRBJ2-3, the V gene TRBV24-1; 11 nucleotides align to TRBD1. There are 16 residues in the CDR3. Germline CDR1 reads KGHDR; CDR2 reads SFDVKD. The trim removed 1 base at V and 5 bases at J, leaving 4 bases unmatched. CDR3 in DNA: TGTGCCACCAGTGATTTAAGGGGACAGGGGGGAGATACGCAGTATTTT. Translated, it gives CATSDLRGQGGDTQYF.

The chain joins TRBV7-9 to TRBJ2-7; possibly TRBD1 for D (6 bases). The CDR3 sequence is 15 residues long. The V end was cut by 5 bases, the J end by 2 bases, with 16 bases between. The germline V gene encodes CDR1 SEHNR and CDR2 FQNEAQ (reference sequence). The CDR3 DNA sequence: TGTGCCAGCAGCCCCCAGGGGCAGTTCGCCTACGAGCAGTACTTC. Translating gives CASSPQGQFAYEQYF.

This rearrangement joins TRBV19 to TRBJ1-1, with D possibly TRBD1 on 6 matching bases. V lost 3 bases and J lost 1, with 15 bases in between. This CDR3 has 16 amino acids. Germline assignment: CDR1 LNHDA and CDR2 SQIVND (reference sequence). CDR3 in amino acids: CASSIGQGKRNTEAFF. The CDR3 coding sequence is TGTGCCAGTAGTATCGGGCAGGGGAAAAGGAACACTGAAGCTTTCTTT.

V gene TRBV9 combines with J gene TRBJ2-7; 9 positions agree with TRBD2. Germline V CDR1 and CDR2: SGDLS, YYNGEE. CDR3 length: 14 amino acids. J gave up 3 bases and V 6 bases, and 7 bases lay outside the gene matches. The CDR3 protein is CASNPPREGYEQYF. In DNA, the CDR3 is TGTGCCAGCAACCCCCCGCGGGAGGGCTACGAGCAGTACTTC. The whole variable domain, remainder taken from reference TRBV9 and TRBJ2-7, is DSGVTQTPKHLITATGQRVTLRCSPRSGDLSVYWYQQSLDQGLQFLIQYYNGEERAKGNILERFSAQQFPDLHSELNLSSLELGDSALYFCASNPPREGYEQYFGPGTRLTVT.

The genes are TRBV5-1 and TRBJ2-5, with 8 positions matching TRBD2. CDR1 SGHRS and CDR2 YFSETQ come from the germline V gene. The length of the CDR3 is 16 residues. V lost 1 base to trimming and J lost 3 bases; unmatched junction nucleotides: 8. The CDR3 DNA is TGCGCCAGCAGCTTGCGCCTAGCGGGTGTCAAAGAGACCCAGTACTTC. Amino acid sequence: CASSLRLAGVKETQYF.

V gene TRBV6-6 combines with J gene TRBJ1-5; D perhaps matches TRBD1 (5 bases). V was clipped by 5 bases and J by 0 bases, with 17 bases between them. The CDR3 has 17 amino acids. Looked up from germline, CDR1 is MNHNY and CDR2 is SVGAGI (reference sequence). The CDR3: CASSQLQVGSSNQPQHF. The CDR3, as DNA: TGTGCCAGCAGTCAACTACAGGTGGGGTCTAGCAATCAGCCCCAGCATTTT.

This rearrangement joins TRBV9 to TRBJ2-3, with D maybe TRBD1 (5 bases). This CDR3 has 15 residues. V lost 3 bases to trimming and J lost 6 bases, with 17 bases between them. Looked up from germline, CDR1 is SGDLS and CDR2 is YYNGEE. CDR3 region: CASSDTGALWDTQYF. The CDR3 bases are TGTGCCAGCAGCGATACAGGAGCCCTTTGGGATACGCAGTATTTT.

The gene calls are TRBV6-4 and TRBJ2-2, with 7 bases lining up with TRBD2. Germline values: CDR1 MRHNA, CDR2 SNTAGT. The trim removed 6 bases at V and 4 bases at J, leaving 8 bases unmatched. This CDR3 region has 15 residues. The CDR3 coding sequence is TGTGCCAGCAGCCTCGCTGCGGGAGTCACCGGGGAGCTGTTTTTT. Translated, it gives CASSLAAGVTGELFF.

V and J are TRBV7-2 and TRBJ2-2; D is uncertain. The length of the CDR3 is 15 residues. Germline CDR1 and CDR2: SGHTA and FQGNSA. Trimming left V 1 base short and J 2 bases short, with 8 bases between. The chain's CDR3 is CASSLDPRNTGELFF. CDR3 nucleotides: TGTGCCAGCAGCTTAGACCCTAGAAACACCGGGGAGCTGTTTTTT. Full variable domain (remainder filled in from reference TRBV7-2 and TRBJ2-2): GAGVSQSPSNKVTEKGKDVELRCDPISGHTALYWYRQSLGQGLEFLIYFQGNSAPDKSGLPSDRFSAERTGGSVSTLTIQRTQQEDSAVYLCASSLDPRNTGELFFGEGSRLTVL.

The rearrangement joins TRBV9 to TRBJ2-2, with TRBD2 identical over 8 bases. Unmatched junction bases numbered 4, after V lost 3 bases and J lost 0 bases. Germline CDR1 and CDR2: SGDLS and YYNGEE. The CDR3 covers 16 residues. Here the CDR3 reads CASSAGLAPNTGELFF. In nucleotides, the CDR3 is TGTGCCAGCAGCGCAGGACTAGCCCCGAACACCGGGGAGCTGTTTTTT.

The chain uses TRBV18 and TRBJ1-1; 7 nucleotides align to TRBD1. V lost 6 bases to trimming and J lost 6 bases; unmatched junction nucleotides: 10. Germline V lookup: CDR1 KGHSH, CDR2 LQKENI. The CDR3 contains 14 residues. The CDR3 protein is CASSPRRDSSEAFF. CDR3 DNA: TGTGCCAGCTCTCCCCGCCGGGACAGCTCTGAAGCTTTCTTT.

The count of this clone is one. V and J are TRBV7-9 and TRBJ1-5, with D possibly being TRBD1 (6 bases). Trimming shortened V by 3 bases and J by 7 bases, and 13 bases separated the two germline ends. The CDR3 runs to 14 residues. Per germline, CDR1 SEHNR and CDR2 FQNEAQ (reference sequence). CDR3 sequence reads: CASSFEGGDQPQHF. The CDR3 DNA reads TGTGCCAGCAGCTTCGAAGGGGGGGACCAGCCCCAGCATTTT.

The chain has TRBV5-6 and TRBJ2-6; tentative D call: TRBD2 (5 bases). V was shortened by 5 bases and J by 0 bases, with 15 bases between the two germline ends. This CDR3 is built from 17 residues. Germline lookup yields CDR1 SGHDT and CDR2 YYEEEE. The CDR3 is CASSLTPRASGANVLTF. As DNA, the CDR3 is TGTGCCAGCAGTTTGACACCGCGGGCCTCTGGGGCCAACGTCCTGACTTTC. The full variable domain, in which reference TRBV5-6 and TRBJ2-6 provide the parts outside the CDR3, is DAGVTQSPTHLIKTRGQQVTLRCSPKSGHDTVSWYQQALGQGPQFIFQYYEEEERQRGNFPDRFSGHQFPNYSSELNVNALLLGDSALYLCASSLTPRASGANVLTFGAGSRLTVL.

This chain links TRBV2 with TRBJ2-1, with 14 bases that match TRBD2. After removal of 4 bases from V and 1 base from J, the junction contained 6 bases not matched to a gene. This CDR3 is built from 18 residues. Germline values: CDR1 SNHLY, CDR2 FYNNEI. This CDR3 reads CASSGGLAGARSYNEQFF. The CDR3 DNA sequence: TGTGCCAGCAGTGGGGGACTAGCGGGAGCTAGATCCTACAATGAGCAGTTCTTC.

This clone came up a few times. Other nucleotide sequences in the sample specify the same CDR3. The rearrangement links TRBV18 to TRBJ1-5, with D uncertain. Per the germline V gene, CDR1 is KGHSH and CDR2 is LQKENI. CDR3 length equals 13 residues. The V gene lost 4 bases and the J gene lost 3 bases, with 7 bases spanning the gap. This CDR3 reads CASSRQDNQPQHF. As DNA, the CDR3 is TGTGCCAGCTCACGGCAGGACAATCAGCCCCAGCATTTT. The whole variable domain, remainder taken from reference TRBV18 and TRBJ1-5, is NAGVMQNPRHLVRRRGQEARLRCSPMKGHSHVYWYRQLPEEGLKFMVYLQKENIIDESGMPKERFSAEFPKEGPSILRIQQVVRGDSAAYFCASSRQDNQPQHFGDGTRLSIL.

The chain has TRBV10-3 and TRBJ2-1, with 8 nucleotides matching TRBD2. This CDR3 is 16 amino acids long. Trimming removed 6 bases from V and 3 bases from J; junction bases left unmatched: 10. From germline, CDR1 is ENHRY and CDR2 SYGVKD. The CDR3 loop is CAIRGASGRDYNEQFF. The CDR3 DNA reads TGTGCCATCAGGGGGGCTAGCGGGCGCGACTACAATGAGCAGTTCTTC.

This clone was picked up one time. The CDR3 here is CASRRLADYNEQFF. CDR3 nucleotides: TGTGCCAGCCGTAGACTAGCGGACTACAATGAGCAGTTCTTC. V usage is TRBV28 and J usage is TRBJ2-1; 9 positions match TRBD2. Looked up from germline, CDR1 is MDHEN and CDR2 is SYDVKM. V lost 8 bases and J lost 3; bases outside the gene matches: 5. The CDR3 loop spans 14 amino acids.

This chain uses TRBV7-6 with TRBJ2-1; 7 bases are shared with TRBD1. The CDR3 sequence is 14 residues long. Germline V gene lookup returns CDR1 SGHVS and CDR2 FNYEAQ. V dropped 4 bases and J dropped 8; count of bases not matched to a gene: 8. The DNA for the CDR3 is TGTGCCAGCAGCTACCGGACAGGAGACGATGAGCAGTTCTTC. This translates into CASSYRTGDDEQFF.

The rearrangement uses TRBV18 and TRBJ2-1, with D perhaps being TRBD1 or TRBD2 (5 bases each). Germline V gene lookup returns CDR1 KGHSH and CDR2 LQKENI. The V end was cut by 0 bases, the J end by 7 bases, with 13 bases between. The CDR3 spans 15 residues. The CDR3 is CASSPPGGVENEQFF. The CDR3 region has the DNA TGTGCCAGCTCACCACCTGGGGGTGTCGAGAATGAGCAGTTCTTC.

The V and J genes are TRBV5-1 and TRBJ2-1; TRBD1 might be the D (6 bases). From germline, CDR1 is SGHRS and CDR2 YFSETQ. V was pared by 0 bases and J by 0 bases, with 10 bases between. There are 16 residues in the CDR3. The CDR3 reads CASSLGTRGSYNEQFF. The CDR3 DNA follows: TGCGCCAGCAGCTTGGGTACCAGGGGCTCCTACAATGAGCAGTTCTTC.

The chain is built from TRBV4-1 and TRBJ2-7; a weak D match, TRBD2 (6 bases). The V and J ends lost 2 bases and 4 bases respectively, with 9 bases between them. The CDR3 runs to 13 residues. CDR1 MGHRA and CDR2 YSYEKL come from the germline V gene. The CDR3 DNA is TGCGCCAGCAGCCAATTTGGAGGGTACGAGCAGTACTTC. This translates into CASSQFGGYEQYF.

This clone showed up just once. The V and J genes are TRBV5-1 and TRBJ2-7; no clear D gene. This CDR3 has 13 residues. V was cut by 7 bases and J by 2 bases, with 13 bases left in between. Germline V lookup: CDR1 SGHRS, CDR2 YFSETQ. The CDR3 reads CASRVAATYEQYF. DNA for the CDR3: TGCGCCAGCCGAGTGGCGGCTACCTACGAGCAGTACTTC.

This clone was detected only once. The V call is TRBV5-1, the J call TRBJ1-2; D is perhaps TRBD1 (5 bases). The ends were cut back, 2 bases at V and 0 bases at J, with 8 bases in the middle. Germline V gene data show CDR1 as SGHRS and CDR2 as YFSETQ. This CDR3 spans 14 amino acids. The CDR3 sequence is CASSFTGANYGYTF. CDR3 bases: TGCGCCAGCAGCTTCACAGGAGCTAACTATGGCTACACCTTC.

The chain is built from TRBV12-3 or TRBV12-4 and TRBJ1-4; the D gene is possibly TRBD1 (6 bases). This CDR3 is built from 13 residues. Trimming removed 5 bases at V and 13 bases at J, with 17 bases between. The CDR3 here is CASSVLQGAGLFF. CDR3 DNA: TGTGCCAGCAGTGTTCTACAGGGCGCCGGACTGTTTTTT.

The chain has TRBV27 and TRBJ2-2; TRBD2 agrees at 8 bases. The CDR3 has 15 amino acids. CDR1 and CDR2 (germline): MNHEY, SMNVEV (reference sequence). Trimming took 5 bases from V and 4 from J; bases not matched to a gene: 6. The CDR3 bases are TGTGCCAGCAGTCCGGGACTAGGTATCACCGGGGAGCTGTTTTTT. Amino acids: CASSPGLGITGELFF.

The chain uses TRBV24-1 and TRBJ1-5; D not certain. This CDR3 region has 13 residues. The germline V gene has CDR1 KGHDR and CDR2 SFDVKD. V was cut by 10 bases and J by 4 bases, with 13 bases left in between. CDR3 nucleotide sequence: TGTGCCACGGCGAGTGGGGTGAATCAGCCCCAGCATTTT. It yields the protein CATASGVNQPQHF.